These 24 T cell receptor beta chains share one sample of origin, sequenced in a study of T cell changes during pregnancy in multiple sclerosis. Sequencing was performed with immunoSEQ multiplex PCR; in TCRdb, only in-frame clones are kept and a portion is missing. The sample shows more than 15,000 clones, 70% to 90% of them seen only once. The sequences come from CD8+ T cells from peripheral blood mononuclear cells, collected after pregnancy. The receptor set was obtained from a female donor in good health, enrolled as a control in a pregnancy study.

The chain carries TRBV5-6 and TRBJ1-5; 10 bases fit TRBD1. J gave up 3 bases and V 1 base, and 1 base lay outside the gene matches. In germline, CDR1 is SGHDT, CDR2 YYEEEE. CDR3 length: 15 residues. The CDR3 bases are TGTGCCAGCAGCTTGAGACAGGGGGCCAATCAGCCCCAGCATTTT. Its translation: CASSLRQGANQPQHF.

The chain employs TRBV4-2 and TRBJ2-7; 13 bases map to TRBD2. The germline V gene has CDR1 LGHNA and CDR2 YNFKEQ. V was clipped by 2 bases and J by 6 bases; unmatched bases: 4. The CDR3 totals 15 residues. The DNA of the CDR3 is TGTGCCAGCAGCCAACCCGGACTAGCGGGAGTCGAGCAGTACTTC. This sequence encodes CASSQPGLAGVEQYF.

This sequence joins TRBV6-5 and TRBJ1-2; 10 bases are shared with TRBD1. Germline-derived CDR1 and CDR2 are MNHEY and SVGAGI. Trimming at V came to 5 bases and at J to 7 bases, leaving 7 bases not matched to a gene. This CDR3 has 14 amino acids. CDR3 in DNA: TGTGCCAGCAGTCGGACAGGGGGGCTGAGTGGCTACACCTTC. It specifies CASSRTGGLSGYTF.

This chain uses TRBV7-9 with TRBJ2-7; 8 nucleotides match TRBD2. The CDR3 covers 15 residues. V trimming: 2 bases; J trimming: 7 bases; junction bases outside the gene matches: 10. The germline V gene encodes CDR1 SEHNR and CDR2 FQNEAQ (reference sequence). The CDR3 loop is CASSLTAGRAGEQYF. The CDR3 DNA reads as TGTGCCAGCAGCTTAACCGCCGGGAGGGCCGGGGAGCAGTACTTC.

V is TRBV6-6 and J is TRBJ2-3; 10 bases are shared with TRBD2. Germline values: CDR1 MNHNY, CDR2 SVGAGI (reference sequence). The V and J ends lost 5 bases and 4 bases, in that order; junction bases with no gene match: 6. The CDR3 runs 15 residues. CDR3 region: CASSPSGSPADTQYF. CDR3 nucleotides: TGTGCCAGCAGTCCTAGCGGGAGCCCAGCAGATACGCAGTATTTT.

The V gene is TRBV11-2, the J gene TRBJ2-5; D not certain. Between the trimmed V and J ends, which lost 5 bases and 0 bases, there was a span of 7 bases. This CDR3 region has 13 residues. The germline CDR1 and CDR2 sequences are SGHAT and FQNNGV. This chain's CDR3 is CASSPPDQETQYF. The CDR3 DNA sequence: TGTGCCAGCAGCCCCCCCGACCAAGAGACCCAGTACTTC. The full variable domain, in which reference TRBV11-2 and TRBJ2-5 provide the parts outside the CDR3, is EAGVAQSPRYKIIEKRQSVAFWCNPISGHATLYWYQQILGQGPKLLIQFQNNGVVDDSQLPKDRFSAERLKGVDSTLKIQPAKLEDSAVYLCASSPPDQETQYFGPGTRLLVL.

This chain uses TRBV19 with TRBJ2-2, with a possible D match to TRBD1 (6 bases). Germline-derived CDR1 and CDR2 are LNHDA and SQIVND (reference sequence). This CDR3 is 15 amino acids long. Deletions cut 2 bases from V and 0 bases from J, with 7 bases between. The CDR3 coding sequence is TGTGCCAGTAGTATAACAGGGACGAACACCGGGGAGCTGTTTTTT. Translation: CASSITGTNTGELFF.

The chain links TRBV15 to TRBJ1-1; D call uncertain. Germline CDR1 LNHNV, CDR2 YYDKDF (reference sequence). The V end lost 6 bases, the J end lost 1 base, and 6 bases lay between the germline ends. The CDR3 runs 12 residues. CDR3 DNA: TGTGCCACCAGTTTCTGGAACACTGAAGCTTTCTTT. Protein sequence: CATSFWNTEAFF.

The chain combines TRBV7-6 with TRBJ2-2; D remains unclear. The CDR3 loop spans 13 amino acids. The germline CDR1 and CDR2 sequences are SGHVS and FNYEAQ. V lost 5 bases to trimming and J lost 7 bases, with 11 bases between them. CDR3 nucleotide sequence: TGTGCCAGCAGCCCAACGGAGAGCGGGGAGCTGTTTTTT. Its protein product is CASSPTESGELFF.

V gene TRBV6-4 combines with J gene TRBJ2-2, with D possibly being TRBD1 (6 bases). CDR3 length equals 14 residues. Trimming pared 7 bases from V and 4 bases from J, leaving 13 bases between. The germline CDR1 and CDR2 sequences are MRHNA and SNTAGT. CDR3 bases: TGTGCCAGCACCCCGGAAGGGGGCACCGGGGAGCTGTTTTTT. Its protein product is CASTPEGGTGELFF.

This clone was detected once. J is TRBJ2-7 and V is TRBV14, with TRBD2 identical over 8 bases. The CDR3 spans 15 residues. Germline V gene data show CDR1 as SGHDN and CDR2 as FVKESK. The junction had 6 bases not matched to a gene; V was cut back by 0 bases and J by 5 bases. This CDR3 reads CASSQDPGGPHEQYF. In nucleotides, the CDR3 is TGTGCCAGCAGCCAAGATCCGGGAGGGCCCCACGAGCAGTACTTC.

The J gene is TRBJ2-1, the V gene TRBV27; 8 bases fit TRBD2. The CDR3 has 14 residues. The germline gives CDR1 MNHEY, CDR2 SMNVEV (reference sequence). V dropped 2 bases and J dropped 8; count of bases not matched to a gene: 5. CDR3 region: CASSLGGRTDEQFF. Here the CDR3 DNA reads TGTGCCAGCAGTTTAGGCGGGAGGACCGATGAGCAGTTCTTC.

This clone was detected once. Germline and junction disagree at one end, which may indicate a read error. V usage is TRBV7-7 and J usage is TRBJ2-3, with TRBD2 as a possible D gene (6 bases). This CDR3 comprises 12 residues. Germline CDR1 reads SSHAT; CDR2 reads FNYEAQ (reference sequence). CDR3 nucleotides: TGTGCTAGCAGCTCGGGAGCAGATACGCAGTATTTT. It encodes CASSSGADTQYF.

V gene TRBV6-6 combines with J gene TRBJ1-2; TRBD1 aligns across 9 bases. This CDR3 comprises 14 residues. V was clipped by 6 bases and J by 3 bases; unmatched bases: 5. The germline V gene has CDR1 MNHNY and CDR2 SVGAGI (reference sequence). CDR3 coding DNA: TGTGCCAGCAGCACAGGGGGCGCCGACTATGGCTACACCTTC. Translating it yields CASSTGGADYGYTF.

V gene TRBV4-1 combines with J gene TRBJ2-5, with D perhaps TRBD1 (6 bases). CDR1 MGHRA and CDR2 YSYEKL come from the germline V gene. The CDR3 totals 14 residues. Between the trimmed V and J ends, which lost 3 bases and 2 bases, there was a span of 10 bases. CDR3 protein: CASSHTRGQETQYF. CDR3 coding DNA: TGCGCCAGCAGCCATACTAGGGGGCAAGAGACCCAGTACTTC.

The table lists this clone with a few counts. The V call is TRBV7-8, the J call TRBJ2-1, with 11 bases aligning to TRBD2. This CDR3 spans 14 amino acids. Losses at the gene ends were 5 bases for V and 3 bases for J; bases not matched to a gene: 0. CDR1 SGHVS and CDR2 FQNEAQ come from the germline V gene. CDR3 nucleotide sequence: TGTGCCAGCAGCGGGACTAGCGGCTACAATGAGCAGTTCTTC. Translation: CASSGTSGYNEQFF.

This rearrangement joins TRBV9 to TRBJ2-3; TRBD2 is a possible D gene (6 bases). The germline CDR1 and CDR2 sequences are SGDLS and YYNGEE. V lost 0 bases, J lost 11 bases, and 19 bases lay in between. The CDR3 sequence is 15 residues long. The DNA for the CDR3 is TGTGCCAGCAGCGTAGAGGCGGGGTTGGTGTGGGAGCAGTATTTT. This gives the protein CASSVEAGLVWEQYF.

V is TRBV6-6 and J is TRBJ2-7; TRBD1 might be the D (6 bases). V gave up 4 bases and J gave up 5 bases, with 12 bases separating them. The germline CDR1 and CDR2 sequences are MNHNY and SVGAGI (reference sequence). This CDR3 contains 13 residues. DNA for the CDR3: TGTGCCAGCAGTTTCTACAGGGCCCACGAGCAGTACTTC. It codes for CASSFYRAHEQYF.

This CDR3 reads CASSPGLGSSYEQYF. The CDR3 DNA follows: TGTGCCAGCAGCCCCGGGTTGGGTAGCTCCTACGAGCAGTACTTC. This sequence joins TRBV7-6 and TRBJ2-7; D gene uncertain. The CDR3 extends over 15 amino acids. V was trimmed by 5 bases and J by 0 bases, leaving 14 bases between them. The germline V gene has CDR1 SGHVS and CDR2 FNYEAQ.

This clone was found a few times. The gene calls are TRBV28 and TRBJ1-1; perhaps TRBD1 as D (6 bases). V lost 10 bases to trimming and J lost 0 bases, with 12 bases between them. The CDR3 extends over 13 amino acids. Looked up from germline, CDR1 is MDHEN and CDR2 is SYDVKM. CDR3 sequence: CAIEDSMNTEAFF. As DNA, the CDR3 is TGTGCCATCGAGGACAGCATGAACACTGAAGCTTTCTTT.

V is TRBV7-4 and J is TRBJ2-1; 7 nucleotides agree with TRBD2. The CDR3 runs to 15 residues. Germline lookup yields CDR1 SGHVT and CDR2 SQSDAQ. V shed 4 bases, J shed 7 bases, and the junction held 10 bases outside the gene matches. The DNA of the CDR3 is TGTGCCAGCAGCTCAGACGGGACTACCGGGAATGAGCAGTTCTTC. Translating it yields CASSSDGTTGNEQFF.

CDR3 nucleotides: TGTGCCAGCAGTTACCAGGCAGGCTACGAGCAGTACTTC. It specifies CASSYQAGYEQYF. The rearrangement uses TRBV6-5 and TRBJ2-7, with D uncertain. Germline CDR1 and CDR2: MNHEY and SVGAGI. The germline V and J ends were trimmed by 2 bases and 3 bases, with 8 bases remaining between them. The CDR3 length is 13 residues.

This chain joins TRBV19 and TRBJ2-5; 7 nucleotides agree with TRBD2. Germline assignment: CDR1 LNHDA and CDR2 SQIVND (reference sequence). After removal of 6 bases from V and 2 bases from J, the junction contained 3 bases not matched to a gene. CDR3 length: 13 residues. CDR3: CASSLGLQETQYF. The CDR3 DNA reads TGTGCCAGTAGCCTGGGACTACAAGAGACCCAGTACTTC.

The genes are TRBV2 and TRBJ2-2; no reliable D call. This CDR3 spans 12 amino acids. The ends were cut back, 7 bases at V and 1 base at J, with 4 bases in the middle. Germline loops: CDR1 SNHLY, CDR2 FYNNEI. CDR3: CASTGNTGELFF. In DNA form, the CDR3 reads TGTGCCAGCACGGGGAACACCGGGGAGCTGTTTTTT. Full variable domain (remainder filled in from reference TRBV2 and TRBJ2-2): EPEVTQTPSHQVTQMGQEVILRCVPISNHLYFYWYRQILGQKVEFLVSFYNNEISEKSEIFDDQFSVERPDGSNFTLKIRSTKLEDSAMYFCASTGNTGELFFGEGSRLTVL.